Reported below is one T cell receptor (beta chain). What it binds is not known. The V gene end was trimmed by 6 bases and the J gene end by 13 bases; junction bases not matched to a gene: 12. The germline V gene encodes CDR1 MDHEN and CDR2 SYDVKM. The CDR3 has 13 amino acids. Division of CD4+ cells produced a CD45RA+ naive subset and a CD45RA-negative memory subset. TCRdb's table, derived via immunoSEQ multiplex PCR, lists solely in-frame clones and lacks some. The table has over a million clones, approximately 98.5% seen once. The data originate from a study of shared clonotypes between healthy human individuals. Study conclusions and caveats: Sequencing depth was a factor that was expected to affect clonotype sharing among donors.

The chain joins TRBV28 to TRBJ2-1; TRBD2 matches at 7 bases. The sample comprised naive CD4+ T cells sorted from blood. Subset: CD45RA+ positively selected. This sequence was found in a man aged 25 to 40 in good health. The DNA for the CDR3 is TGTGCCAGCAGACCTAGAGAGCGGGATCTTCAGTTCTTC. It encodes CASRPRERDLQFF.